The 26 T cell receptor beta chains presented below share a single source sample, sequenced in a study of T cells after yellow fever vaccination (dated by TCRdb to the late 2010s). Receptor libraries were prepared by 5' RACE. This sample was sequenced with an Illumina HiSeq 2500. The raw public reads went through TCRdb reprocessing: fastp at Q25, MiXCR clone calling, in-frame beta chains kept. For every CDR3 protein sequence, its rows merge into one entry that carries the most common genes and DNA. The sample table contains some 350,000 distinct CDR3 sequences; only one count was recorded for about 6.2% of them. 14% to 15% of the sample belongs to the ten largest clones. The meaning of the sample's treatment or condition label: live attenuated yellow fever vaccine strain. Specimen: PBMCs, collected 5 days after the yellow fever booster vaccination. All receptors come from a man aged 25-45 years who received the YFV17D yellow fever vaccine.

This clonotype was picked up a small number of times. In DNA form, the CDR3 reads TGCAGTGCTAGAGATGGCCCGAACTATGGCTACACCTTC. Residues: CSARDGPNYGYTF. The rearrangement links TRBV20-1 to TRBJ1-2; no reliable D call. CDR1 DFQATT and CDR2 SNEGSKA come from the germline V gene (reference sequence). The CDR3 consists of 13 residues. The V end was cut by 0 bases, the J end by 2 bases, with 7 bases between.

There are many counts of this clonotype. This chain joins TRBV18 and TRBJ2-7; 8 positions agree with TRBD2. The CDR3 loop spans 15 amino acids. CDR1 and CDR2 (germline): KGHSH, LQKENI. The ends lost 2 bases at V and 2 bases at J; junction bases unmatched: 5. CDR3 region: CASSPLAGIPYEQYF. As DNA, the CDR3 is TGTGCCAGCTCACCATTAGCGGGAATCCCCTACGAGCAGTACTTC.

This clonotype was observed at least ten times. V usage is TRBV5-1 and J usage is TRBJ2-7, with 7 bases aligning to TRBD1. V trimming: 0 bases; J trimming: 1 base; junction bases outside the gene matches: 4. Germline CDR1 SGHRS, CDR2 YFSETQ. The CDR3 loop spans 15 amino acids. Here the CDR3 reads CASSLGRQGSYEQYF. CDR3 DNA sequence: TGCGCCAGCAGCTTGGGGAGACAGGGATCCTACGAGCAGTACTTC.

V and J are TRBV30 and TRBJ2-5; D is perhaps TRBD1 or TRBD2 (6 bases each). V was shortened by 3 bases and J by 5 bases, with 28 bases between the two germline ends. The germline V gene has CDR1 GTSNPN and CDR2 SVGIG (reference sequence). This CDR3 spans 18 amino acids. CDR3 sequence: CAWRPRGAWDFELETQYF. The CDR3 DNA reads TGTGCCTGGAGGCCTAGGGGGGCATGGGACTTTGAGCTGGAGACCCAGTACTTC.

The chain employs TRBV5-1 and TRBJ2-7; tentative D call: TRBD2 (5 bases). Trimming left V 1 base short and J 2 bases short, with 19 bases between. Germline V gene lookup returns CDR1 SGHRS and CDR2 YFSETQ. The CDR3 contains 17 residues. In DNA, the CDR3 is TGCGCCAGCAGCTTGACGCTCCAACCGAGGGCGACCTACGAGCAGTACTTC. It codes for CASSLTLQPRATYEQYF.

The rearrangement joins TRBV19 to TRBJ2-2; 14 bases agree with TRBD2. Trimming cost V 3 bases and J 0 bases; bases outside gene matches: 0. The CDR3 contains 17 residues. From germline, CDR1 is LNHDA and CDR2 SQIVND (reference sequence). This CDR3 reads CASSMGLAGANTGELFF. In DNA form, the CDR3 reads TGTGCCAGTAGTATGGGACTAGCGGGAGCGAACACCGGGGAGCTGTTTTTT.

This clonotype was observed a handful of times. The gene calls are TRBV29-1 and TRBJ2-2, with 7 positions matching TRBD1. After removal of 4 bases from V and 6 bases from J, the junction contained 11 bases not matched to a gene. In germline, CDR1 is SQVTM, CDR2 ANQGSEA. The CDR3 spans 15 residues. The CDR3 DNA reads TGCAGCGTTGCGCATGGCAGGGGGAGACCCGGGGAGCTGTTTTTT. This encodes CSVAHGRGRPGELFF.

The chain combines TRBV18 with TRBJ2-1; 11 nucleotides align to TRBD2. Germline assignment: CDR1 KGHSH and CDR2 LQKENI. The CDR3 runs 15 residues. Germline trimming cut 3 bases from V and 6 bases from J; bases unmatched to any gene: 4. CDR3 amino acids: CASSPLLAGANEQFF. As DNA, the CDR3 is TGTGCCAGCTCACCGTTACTAGCGGGAGCCAATGAGCAGTTCTTC.

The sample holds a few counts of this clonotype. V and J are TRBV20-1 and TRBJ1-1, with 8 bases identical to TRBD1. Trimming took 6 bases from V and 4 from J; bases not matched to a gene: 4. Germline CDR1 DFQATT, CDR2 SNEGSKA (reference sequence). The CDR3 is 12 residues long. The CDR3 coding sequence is TGCAGTGCAAAAACAGGGGGCACTGAAGCTTTCTTT. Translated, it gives CSAKTGGTEAFF.

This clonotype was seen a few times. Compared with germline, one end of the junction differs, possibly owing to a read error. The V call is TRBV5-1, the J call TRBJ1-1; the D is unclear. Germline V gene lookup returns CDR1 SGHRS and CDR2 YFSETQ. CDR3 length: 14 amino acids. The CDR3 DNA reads TGCGCCAGCAGCTTGGCCCCGGGTGAGGCTGAGGCTTTCTTT. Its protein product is CASSLAPGEAEAFF. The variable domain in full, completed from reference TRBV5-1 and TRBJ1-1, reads KAGVTQTPRYLIKTRGQQVTLSCSPISGHRSVSWYQQTPGQGLQFLFEYFSETQRNKGNFPGRFSGRQFSNSRSEMNVSTLELGDSALYLCASSLAPGEAEAFFGQGTRLTVV.

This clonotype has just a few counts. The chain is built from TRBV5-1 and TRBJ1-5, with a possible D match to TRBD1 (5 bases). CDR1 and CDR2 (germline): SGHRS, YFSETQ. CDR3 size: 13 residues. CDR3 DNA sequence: TGCGCTAGCGGGGGTTATAGCAATCAGCCCCAGCATTTT. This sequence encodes CASGGYSNQPQHF.

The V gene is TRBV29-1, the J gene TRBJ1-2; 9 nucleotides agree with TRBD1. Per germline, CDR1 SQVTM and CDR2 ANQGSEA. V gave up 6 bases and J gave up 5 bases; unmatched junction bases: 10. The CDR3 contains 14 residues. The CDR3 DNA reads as TGCAGCGTGAGGGGACAGGGCAGGGGTTATGGCTACACCTTC. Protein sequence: CSVRGQGRGYGYTF.

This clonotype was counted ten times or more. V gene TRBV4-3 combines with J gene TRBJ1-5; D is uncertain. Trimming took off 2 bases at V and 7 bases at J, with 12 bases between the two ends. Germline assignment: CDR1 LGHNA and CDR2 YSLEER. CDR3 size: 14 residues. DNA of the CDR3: TGCGCCAGCAGCCAAAGGTCTGCAACCCAGCCCCAGCATTTT. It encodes CASSQRSATQPQHF.

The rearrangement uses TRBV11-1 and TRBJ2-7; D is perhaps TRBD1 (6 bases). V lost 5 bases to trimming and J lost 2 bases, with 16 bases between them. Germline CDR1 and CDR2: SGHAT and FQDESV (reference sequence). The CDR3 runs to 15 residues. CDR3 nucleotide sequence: TGTGCCAGCAGCAACCAAAGGGGGATCACCTACGAGCAGTACTTC. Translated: CASSNQRGITYEQYF.

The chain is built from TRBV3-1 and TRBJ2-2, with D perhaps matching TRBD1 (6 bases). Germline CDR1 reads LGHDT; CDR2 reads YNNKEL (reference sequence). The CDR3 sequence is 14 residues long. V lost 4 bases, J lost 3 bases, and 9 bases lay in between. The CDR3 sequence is CASSPHRDTGELFF. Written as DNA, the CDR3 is TGTGCCAGCAGCCCGCACAGGGACACCGGGGAGCTGTTTTTT.

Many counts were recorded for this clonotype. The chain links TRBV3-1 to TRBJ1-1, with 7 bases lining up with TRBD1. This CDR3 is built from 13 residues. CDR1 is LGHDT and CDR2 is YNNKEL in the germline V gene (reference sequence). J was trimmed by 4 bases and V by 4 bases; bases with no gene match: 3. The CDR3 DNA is TGTGCCAGCAGCCTGACAGGGATCACTGAAGCTTTCTTT. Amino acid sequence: CASSLTGITEAFF.

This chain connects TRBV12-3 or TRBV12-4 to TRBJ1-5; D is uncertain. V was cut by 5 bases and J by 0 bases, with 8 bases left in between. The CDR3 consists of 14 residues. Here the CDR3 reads CASSPTDSNQPQHF. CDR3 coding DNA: TGTGCCAGCAGTCCCACAGATAGCAATCAGCCCCAGCATTTT.

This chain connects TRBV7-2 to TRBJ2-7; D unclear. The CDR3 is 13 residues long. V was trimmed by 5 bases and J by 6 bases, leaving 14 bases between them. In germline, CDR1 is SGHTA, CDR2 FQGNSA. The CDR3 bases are TGTGCCAGCAGCATGACATATATCGGCGAGCAGTACTTC. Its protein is CASSMTYIGEQYF.

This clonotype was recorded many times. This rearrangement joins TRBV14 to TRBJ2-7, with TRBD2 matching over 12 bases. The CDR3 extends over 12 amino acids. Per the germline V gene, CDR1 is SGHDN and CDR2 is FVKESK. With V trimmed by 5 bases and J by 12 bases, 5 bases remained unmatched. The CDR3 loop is CASSDSSGRVYF. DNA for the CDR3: TGTGCCAGCAGCGACTCTAGCGGGAGGGTGTACTTC.

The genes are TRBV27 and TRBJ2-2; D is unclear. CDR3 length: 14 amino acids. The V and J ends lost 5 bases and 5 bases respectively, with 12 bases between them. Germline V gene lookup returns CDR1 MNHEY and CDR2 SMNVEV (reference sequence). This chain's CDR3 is CASSLQYTTGELFF. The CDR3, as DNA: TGTGCCAGCAGTCTCCAGTATACAACCGGGGAGCTGTTTTTT.

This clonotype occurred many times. Here the CDR3 DNA reads TGTGCCAGCAGTCGAGCCGCGTGGAATGAGCAGTTCTTC. The encoded protein is CASSRAAWNEQFF. The chain employs TRBV28 and TRBJ2-1; no reliable D call. CDR1 and CDR2 (germline): MDHEN, SYDVKM. Trimming took 5 bases from V and 7 from J, leaving 12 bases between them. The CDR3 has 13 amino acids.

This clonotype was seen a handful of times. CDR3 in amino acids: CASRVVGSGETQYF. For the CDR3, the DNA is TGTGCCAGCAGGGTCGTAGGATCTGGAGAGACCCAGTACTTC. The V and J genes are TRBV7-6 and TRBJ2-5; the D is unclear. The germline gives CDR1 SGHVS, CDR2 FNYEAQ. The V gene lost 6 bases and the J gene lost 4 bases, with 15 bases spanning the gap. The CDR3 is 14 residues long.

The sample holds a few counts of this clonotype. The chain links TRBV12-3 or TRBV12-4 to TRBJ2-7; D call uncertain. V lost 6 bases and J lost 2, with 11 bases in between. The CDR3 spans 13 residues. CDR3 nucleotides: TGTGCCAGCAGCCTGCATATAACCTACGAGCAGTACTTC. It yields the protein CASSLHITYEQYF.

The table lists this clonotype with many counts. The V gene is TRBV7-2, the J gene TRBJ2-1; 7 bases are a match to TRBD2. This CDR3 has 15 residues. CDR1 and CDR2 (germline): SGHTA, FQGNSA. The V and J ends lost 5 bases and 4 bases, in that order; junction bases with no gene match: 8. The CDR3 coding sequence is TGTGCCAGCAGCCCCTCACTGCGGGAGTACAATGAGCAGTTCTTC. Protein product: CASSPSLREYNEQFF.

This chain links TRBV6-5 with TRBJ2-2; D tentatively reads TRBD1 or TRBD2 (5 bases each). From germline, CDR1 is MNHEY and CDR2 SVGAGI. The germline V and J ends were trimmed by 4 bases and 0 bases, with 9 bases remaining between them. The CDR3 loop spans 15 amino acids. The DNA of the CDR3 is TGTGCCAGCAGTTGGGGACCCTCGAACACCGGGGAGCTGTTTTTT. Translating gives CASSWGPSNTGELFF.

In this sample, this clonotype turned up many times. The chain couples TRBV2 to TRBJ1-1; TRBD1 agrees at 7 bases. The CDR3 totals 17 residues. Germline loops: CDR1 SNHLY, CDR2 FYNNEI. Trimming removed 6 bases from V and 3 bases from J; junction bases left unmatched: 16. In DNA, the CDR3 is TGTGCCAGCAGCATTTTCCAGACAGGGAGGAAGGACACTGAAGCTTTCTTT. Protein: CASSIFQTGRKDTEAFF.